The rows below give T cell receptor beta chains drawn from one sample of a study of CD8 T cells in ankylosing spondylitis. TCRdb recomputed calls from the 5' RACE reads with MiXCR, one row per CDR3 protein. The table shows hundreds of thousands of distinct CDR3 sequences, with around 20% occurring only once. The sequenced sample consisted of blood, either unsorted or a sorted T cell fraction (not recorded which). The receptor set was obtained from a female donor with ankylosing spondylitis or in good health (not recorded which). CDR3s include the opening cysteine and the closing phenylalanine or tryptophan. The D gene is left open where the match is weak. Only part of the rows carry a size: once, few, many, or a class if the clone is expanded.

D: NA; size: few; J: TRBJ2-1; V: TRBV30; DNA: TGTGCCTGGAGTCTCTTGAATGAGCAGTTCTTC; CDR3: CAWSLLNEQFF
D: TRBD2; size: few; J: TRBJ2-1; V: TRBV20-1; DNA: TGCAGTGCTGAGACAGGACTAGCGGGAGACAATGAGCAGTTCTTC; CDR3: CSAETGLAGDNEQFF
D: NA; size: NA; J: TRBJ2-5; V: TRBV5-4; DNA: TGTGCCAGCAGCCTACAGAACAGTGGAGAGACCCAGTACTTC; CDR3: CASSLQNSGETQYF
D: NA; size: NA; J: TRBJ1-2; V: TRBV7-3; DNA: TGTGCCAGCAGCGCACAGGGATTCTATGGCTACACCTTC; CDR3: CASSAQGFYGYTF
D: NA; size: NA; J: TRBJ2-7; V: TRBV7-2; DNA: TGTGCCAGCAGCCCAGGGGCAGGGTGGAGGGAGCAGTACTTC; CDR3: CASSPGAGWREQYF
D: NA; size: many; J: TRBJ1-1; V: TRBV29-1; DNA: TGCAGCGTTGGTGAGACCTCGAACACTGAAGCTTTCTTT; CDR3: CSVGETSNTEAFF
D: TRBD2; size: once; J: TRBJ2-5; V: TRBV12-3/TRBV12-4; DNA: TGTGCCAGCAGTTTTCTGGGCGGGGGAGAGACCCAGTACTTC; CDR3: CASSFLGGGETQYF
D: TRBD1; size: NA; J: TRBJ2-7; V: TRBV6-2/TRBV6-3; DNA: TGTGCCAGCAGCCGACAGGGGGGAAACTACGAGCAGTACTTC; CDR3: CASSRQGGNYEQYF
D: TRBD1; size: NA; J: TRBJ1-2; V: TRBV15; DNA: TGTGCCACCAGCACAACCAGGGGGCTTCTCTATGGCTACACCTTC; CDR3: CATSTTRGLLYGYTF
D: NA; size: few; J: TRBJ2-1; V: TRBV7-8; DNA: TGTGCCAGCAGCCAAGGGACGCTAACCTTCCACAATGAGCAGTTCTTC; CDR3: CASSQGTLTFHNEQFF
D: NA; size: NA; J: TRBJ2-5; V: TRBV25-1; DNA: TGTGCCAGCAGTGAATGGGCAGGGCAAGAGACCCAGTACTTC; CDR3: CASSEWAGQETQYF
D: NA; size: many; J: TRBJ2-2; V: TRBV29-1; DNA: TGCAGCGTTTCTTCTGCCAGGGTGAATACCGGGGAGCTGTTTTTT; CDR3: CSVSSARVNTGELFF
D: TRBD2; size: NA; J: TRBJ2-1; V: TRBV6-1; DNA: TGTGCCAGCAGCCGCTCCCCGCTAGCGGGGTACTACAATGAGCAGTTCTTC; CDR3: CASSRSPLAGYYNEQFF
D: TRBD1; size: many; J: TRBJ2-7; V: TRBV20-1; DNA: TGCAGTGCCACGGACAGGGGACGGGCCCTCTCCTACGAGCAGTACTTC; CDR3: CSATDRGRALSYEQYF
D: NA; size: many; J: TRBJ2-7; V: TRBV12-3/TRBV12-4; DNA: TGTGCCAGCAGTTTAAACAGGGAGGGCGAGCAGTACTTC; CDR3: CASSLNREGEQYF
D: NA; size: NA; J: TRBJ1-1; V: TRBV6-1; DNA: TGTGCCAGCAGTACGGTAGGGGGGCGCTTGAACACTGAAGCTTTCTTT; CDR3: CASSTVGGRLNTEAFF
D: NA; size: few; J: TRBJ2-1; V: TRBV29-1; DNA: TGCAGCGTCTGCCCCTACAATGAGCAGTTCTTC; CDR3: CSVCPYNEQFF
D: TRBD2; size: few; J: TRBJ2-7; V: TRBV7-8; DNA: TGTGCCAGCAGCTTCTATCCGTTCGCGGGAGGTCTGGACGAGCAGTACTTC; CDR3: CASSFYPFAGGLDEQYF
D: NA; size: NA; J: TRBJ2-1; V: TRBV5-6; DNA: TGTGCCAGCAGCTTAACACTCCCCAGTAATGAGCAGTTCTTC; CDR3: CASSLTLPSNEQFF
D: NA; size: NA; J: TRBJ2-2; V: TRBV25-1; DNA: TGTGCCAGCAGGGGGAGGCACACCGGGGAGCTGTTTTTT; CDR3: CASRGRHTGELFF
D: TRBD1; size: few; J: TRBJ2-7; V: TRBV5-6; DNA: TGTGCCAGCAGGAATGGACAGGGGGCCTATGAGCAGTACTTC; CDR3: CASRNGQGAYEQYF
D: NA; size: few; J: TRBJ1-2; V: TRBV20-1; DNA: TGCAGTGCTAGGACCGGGACAAAGAGAGGCTACACCTTC; CDR3: CSARTGTKRGYTF
D: NA; size: NA; J: TRBJ2-7; V: TRBV6-2/TRBV6-3; DNA: TGTGCCCACGGGGACAAACCCTACGAGCAGTACTTC; CDR3: CAHGDKPYEQYF
D: NA; size: few; J: TRBJ1-5; V: TRBV10-3; DNA: TGTGCCATCCGGGGGGACAACCTGGACCCCCAGCATTTT; CDR3: CAIRGDNLDPQHF
D: NA; size: few; J: TRBJ1-5; V: TRBV4-3; DNA: TGCGCCAGCAGCCAAGATCCGAGGGGCGGGCAGCCCCAGCATTTT; CDR3: CASSQDPRGGQPQHF
D: NA; size: few; J: TRBJ2-5; V: TRBV5-6; DNA: TGTGCCAGCAGCTCTCAACAGGGTTTGGAGACCCAGTACTTC; CDR3: CASSSQQGLETQYF
D: NA; size: NA; J: TRBJ2-7; V: TRBV5-6; DNA: TGTGCCAGCAGCCCTTTTCAGAGGTACGAGCAGTACTTC; CDR3: CASSPFQRYEQYF
D: NA; size: NA; J: TRBJ2-7; V: TRBV5-8; DNA: TGTGCCAGCAGCCAACTCGGGGGACCCTACGAGCAGTACTTC; CDR3: CASSQLGGPYEQYF
D: TRBD2; size: few; J: TRBJ2-7; V: TRBV23-1; DNA: TGCGCCAGCAGTCGTTGGGGCCTAGCGGGAGGGCGATTGCCTCACGGGGATCACGAGCAGTACTTC; CDR3: CASSRWGLAGGRLPHGDHEQYF
D: NA; size: many; J: TRBJ1-6; V: TRBV6-1; DNA: TGTGCCAGCAGGTTGGAGACTAATTCACCCCTCCACTTT; CDR3: CASRLETNSPLHF
D: NA; size: many; J: TRBJ2-1; V: TRBV10-3; DNA: TGTGCCATCAGTGATAACGGGAAGGGAGGCTACAATGAGCAGTTCTTC; CDR3: CAISDNGKGGYNEQFF
D: TRBD2; size: few; J: TRBJ2-1; V: TRBV5-1; DNA: TGCGCCAGCAGACCGGGACTAGCGGACTACAATGAGCAGTTCTTC; CDR3: CASRPGLADYNEQFF
D: NA; size: many; J: TRBJ1-2; V: TRBV29-1; DNA: TGCAGCGTTGAAGATGTACAGCATGGCTACACCTTC; CDR3: CSVEDVQHGYTF
D: NA; size: few; J: TRBJ1-1; V: TRBV6-5; DNA: TGTGCCAGCAGTTACAGGGTCGGTATGAACACTGAAGCTTTCTTT; CDR3: CASSYRVGMNTEAFF
D: TRBD2; size: few; J: TRBJ2-3; V: TRBV3-1; DNA: TGTGCCAGCAGCCCTAGCGGGAATCCTGGCGCAGATACGCAGTATTTT; CDR3: CASSPSGNPGADTQYF
D: NA; size: NA; J: TRBJ1-1; V: TRBV10-3; DNA: TGTGCCATCAGCCTACAGGGAAGGGAAACTGAAGCTTTCTTT; CDR3: CAISLQGRETEAFF
D: TRBD2; size: NA; J: TRBJ2-1; V: TRBV27; DNA: TGTGCCAGCAGGGGAGCGGGAGACAATGAGCAGTTCTTC; CDR3: CASRGAGDNEQFF
D: TRBD2; size: few; J: TRBJ2-1; V: TRBV6-1; DNA: TGTGCCAGCAGTAGCCGGGACTATTACAATGAGCAGTTCTTC; CDR3: CASSSRDYYNEQFF
D: TRBD2; size: NA; J: TRBJ2-2; V: TRBV20-1; DNA: TGCAGTGCTAGACCTAGCGGTGCAGACACCGGGGAGCTGTTTTTT; CDR3: CSARPSGADTGELFF
D: NA; size: few; J: TRBJ1-5; V: TRBV29-1; DNA: TGCAGCGTTGTCGGGGGTTCAGATCAGCCCCAGCATTTT; CDR3: CSVVGGSDQPQHF
D: NA; size: many; J: TRBJ1-5; V: TRBV28; DNA: TGTGCCAGCAGTTTAGGTATTCAGCCCCAGCATTTT; CDR3: CASSLGIQPQHF
D: NA; size: NA; J: TRBJ1-2; V: TRBV5-4; DNA: TGTGCCAGCAGCCCCACAAAGAACTATGGCTACACCTTC; CDR3: CASSPTKNYGYTF
D: NA; size: few; J: TRBJ1-1; V: TRBV7-2; DNA: TGTGCCAGCAGCTCACTCCCCCTTGGAAACACTGAAGCTTTCTTT; CDR3: CASSSLPLGNTEAFF
D: TRBD2; size: NA; J: TRBJ2-5; V: TRBV7-8; DNA: TGTGCCAGCAGCCCCCTACTAGCGGCCCAAGAGAGGACCCAGTACTTC; CDR3: CASSPLLAAQERTQYF
D: NA; size: many; J: TRBJ2-1; V: TRBV5-1; DNA: TGCGCCAGCAGCTTGGCCAGCGCGACGAGCTCCTACAATGAGCAGTTCTTC; CDR3: CASSLASATSSYNEQFF
D: NA; size: NA; J: TRBJ2-3; V: TRBV6-1; DNA: TGTGCCAGCAGCCACGACAGCGGCACAGATACGCAGTATTTT; CDR3: CASSHDSGTDTQYF
D: NA; size: few; J: TRBJ2-7; V: TRBV7-2; DNA: TGTGCCAGCAGCTTCACCGGGTCCGGCGCGCTCCTCGAGCAGTACTTC; CDR3: CASSFTGSGALLEQYF
D: NA; size: NA; J: TRBJ2-2; V: TRBV7-9; DNA: TGTGCCCTCTCTCTACGGCTAAACACCGGGGAGCTGTTTTTT; CDR3: CALSLRLNTGELFF